One and the same sample provided the 31 T cell receptor beta chains below, sequenced in a study of T cells after yellow fever vaccination. TCRdb re-called the 5' RACE reads through MiXCR, storing one row per CDR3 protein. The sample records 100,000 to 150,000 distinct CDR3 sequences, roughly 8.2% being singletons. The starting material was CD8+ T cells sorted from PBMCs, obtained on the day of the yellow fever booster vaccination. The source of these receptors is a man aged 18 to 35 who received the YFV17D yellow fever vaccine.

The gene calls are TRBV12-3 or TRBV12-4 and TRBJ2-7; D not resolved. The CDR3 runs 15 residues. The ends were cut back, 3 bases at V and 1 base at J, with 13 bases in the middle. DNA for the CDR3: TGTGCCAGCAGTTTTTACAGCGCCCGGTCCTACGAGCAGTACTTC. Protein sequence: CASSFYSARSYEQYF.

The chain recombines TRBV7-8 with TRBJ2-3; the D gene is possibly TRBD2 (6 bases). Trimming took 5 bases from V and 2 from J, leaving 17 bases between them. Germline V lookup: CDR1 SGHVS, CDR2 FQNEAQ. The CDR3 has 16 residues. The CDR3 region has the DNA TGTGCCAGCAGCGACCTGGAGGGAATTTTCACAGATACGCAGTATTTT. Translated, it gives CASSDLEGIFTDTQYF.

Remarks on this clonotype: A much bigger clone sits one base away, suggesting this may be a read error. The V call is TRBV4-2, the J call TRBJ2-1, with 13 bases aligning to TRBD2. The CDR3 sequence is 19 residues long. The germline V gene encodes CDR1 LGHNA and CDR2 YNFKEQ. The junction had 12 bases not matched to a gene; V was cut back by 1 base and J by 6 bases. CDR3 sequence: CASSQGTSGGPSTCNEQFF. The CDR3 DNA reads TGTGCCAGCAGCCAAGGGACTAGCGGGGGTCCCTCAACCTGCAATGAGCAGTTCTTC.

There are many counts of this clonotype. This chain uses TRBV20-1 with TRBJ2-3, with unresolved D. The CDR3 sequence is 16 residues long. Trimming left V 6 bases short and J 1 base short, with 20 bases between. Germline CDR1 DFQATT, CDR2 SNEGSKA (reference sequence). CDR3 nucleotide sequence: TGCAGTGCCTTCAGGACCGGGTTCACGGGCACAGATACGCAGTATTTT. Protein product: CSAFRTGFTGTDTQYF.

This clonotype was detected a few times. This chain uses TRBV4-3 with TRBJ2-3; 7 bases match TRBD2. CDR3 length: 17 amino acids. Germline loops: CDR1 LGHNA, CDR2 YSLEER. Unmatched junction bases numbered 7, after V lost 0 bases and J lost 1 base. In DNA form, the CDR3 reads TGCGCCAGCAGCCAAGACTGGACTAGAGACGGCACAGATACGCAGTATTTT. This sequence encodes CASSQDWTRDGTDTQYF.

V and J are TRBV20-1 and TRBJ1-2, with 8 positions matching TRBD1. The CDR3 consists of 19 residues. CDR1 is DFQATT, CDR2 SNEGSKA, per germline (reference sequence). V trimming: 1 base; J trimming: 7 bases; junction bases outside the gene matches: 23. The CDR3 region is CSARGQNRDRYSLLGGYTF. The CDR3 DNA reads TGCAGTGCTAGAGGCCAAAACCGGGACAGGTATTCCCTCCTGGGTGGCTACACCTTC.

The genes are TRBV6-5 and TRBJ2-5, with 15 bases identical to TRBD2. This CDR3 contains 18 residues. CDR1 and CDR2 (germline): MNHEY, SVGAGI. Unmatched junction bases numbered 11, after V lost 5 bases and J lost 4 bases. The CDR3 DNA reads as TGTGCCAGCAGTCTTTTAGGGACTAGCGGGGGGTTTATAGAGACCCAGTACTTC. Encoded protein: CASSLLGTSGGFIETQYF.

This clonotype was counted a few times. The chain is built from TRBV29-1 and TRBJ1-3, with D unresolved. Germline V CDR1 and CDR2: SQVTM, ANQGSEA. The CDR3 extends over 14 amino acids. V was clipped by 2 bases and J by 6 bases, with 14 bases between them. The CDR3 coding sequence is TGCAGCGTTGAACCCAGCGGATCGGAAAACACCATATATTTT. Its protein product is CSVEPSGSENTIYF.

The chain employs TRBV5-6 and TRBJ2-5; TRBD2 is a possible D gene (5 bases). Trimming pared 4 bases from V and 14 bases from J, leaving 6 bases between. Germline values: CDR1 SGHDT, CDR2 YYEEEE. The CDR3 totals 8 residues. The CDR3 DNA follows: TGTGCCAGCAGCCGGGGTTACTTC. It yields the protein CASSRGYF.

This clonotype came up a few times. V gene TRBV7-3 combines with J gene TRBJ2-1; TRBD2 aligns across 8 bases. The J segment lost 6 bases and the V segment lost 1 base, leaving 2 bases of the junction unmatched. This CDR3 comprises 14 residues. Germline V CDR1 and CDR2: SGHTA, FQGTGA. The CDR3 coding sequence is TGTGCCAGCAGCTTAAACGGGGGGGTCAATGAGCAGTTCTTC. This encodes CASSLNGGVNEQFF.

V gene TRBV20-1 combines with J gene TRBJ2-4; 9 bases map to TRBD2. V was pared by 6 bases and J by 8 bases, with 14 bases of the junction left unmatched. The germline gives CDR1 DFQATT, CDR2 SNEGSKA (reference sequence). This CDR3 spans 15 amino acids. The CDR3: CSARRFRGGADIQYF. Here the CDR3 DNA reads TGCAGTGCACGCAGATTCCGCGGGGGGGCCGACATTCAGTACTTC.

This clonotype came up many times. The chain combines TRBV12-3 or TRBV12-4 with TRBJ2-3; D may be TRBD1 or TRBD2 (6 bases each). The CDR3 length is 13 residues. V lost 6 bases to trimming and J lost 7 bases, with 14 bases between them. Here the CDR3 DNA reads TGTGCCAGCAGAACCGGAGGGGGGAATACGCAGTATTTT. Translation gives CASRTGGGNTQYF.

This clonotype was counted a few times. The rearrangement uses TRBV10-3 and TRBJ1-1; D gene unclear. Per germline, CDR1 ENHRY and CDR2 SYGVKD. The CDR3 extends over 13 amino acids. V was cut by 2 bases and J by 1 base, with 5 bases left in between. This CDR3 reads CAISEKENTEAFF. CDR3 bases: TGTGCCATCAGTGAGAAAGAGAACACTGAAGCTTTCTTT.

This chain joins TRBV19 and TRBJ2-3; D perhaps matches TRBD2 (5 bases). The CDR3 is made up of 14 amino acids. CDR1 and CDR2 from the germline V gene are LNHDA and SQIVND (reference sequence). V lost 3 bases to trimming and J lost 1 base, with 8 bases between them. In nucleotides, the CDR3 is TGTGCCAGTAGTATTTACGGGGGCACAGATACGCAGTATTTT. It encodes CASSIYGGTDTQYF.

This clonotype has just a few counts. This chain links TRBV29-1 with TRBJ1-2; D gene uncertain. The germline V gene has CDR1 SQVTM and CDR2 ANQGSEA. V was cut by 1 base and J by 4 bases, with 7 bases left in between. This CDR3 comprises 12 residues. In DNA form, the CDR3 reads TGCAGCGTTGAAGCTCACTTCTATGGCTACACCTTC. Protein product: CSVEAHFYGYTF.

The chain recombines TRBV6-5 with TRBJ2-3; 13 bases agree with TRBD2. This CDR3 contains 15 residues. Germline CDR1 is MNHEY and CDR2 is SVGAGI. The V and J ends lost 6 bases and 4 bases, in that order; junction bases with no gene match: 4. CDR3 sequence reads: CASRWTSGGADTQYF. The CDR3 DNA reads as TGTGCCAGCAGATGGACTAGCGGGGGCGCAGATACGCAGTATTTT.

This clonotype has just a few counts. This sequence joins TRBV29-1 and TRBJ2-7, with D perhaps being TRBD1 or TRBD2 (5 bases each). Trimming pared 6 bases from V and 2 bases from J, leaving 17 bases between. The CDR3 is 14 amino acids. Germline V gives CDR1 SQVTM, CDR2 ANQGSEA. The CDR3 DNA reads TGCAGCGTGAGGGGCGGTGAGGGAGCCTACGAGCAGTACTTC. Its translation is CSVRGGEGAYEQYF.

The table lists this clonotype with a few counts. The rearrangement links TRBV11-2 to TRBJ1-2; tentative D call: TRBD1 (6 bases). The CDR3 spans 16 residues. Germline V gene sequence: CDR1 SGHAT, CDR2 FQNNGV. With 2 bases removed from V and 4 bases from J, the gap between germline ends came to 17 bases. CDR3 sequence: CASSLSVGGQIYGYTF. CDR3 nucleotides: TGTGCCAGCAGCTTATCGGTGGGTGGACAGATCTATGGCTACACCTTC.

This clonotype was counted at least ten times. The rearrangement joins TRBV6-5 to TRBJ2-5; no clear D gene. CDR1 MNHEY and CDR2 SVGAGI come from the germline V gene. This CDR3 region has 13 residues. V was clipped by 2 bases and J by 0 bases, with 4 bases between them. The CDR3 coding sequence is TGTGCCAGCAGTTACAGGAACCAAGAGACCCAGTACTTC. Encoded protein: CASSYRNQETQYF.

The chain carries TRBV12-3 or TRBV12-4 and TRBJ2-3, with 12 bases lining up with TRBD2. Trimming cost V 6 bases and J 1 base; bases outside gene matches: 2. The CDR3 is made up of 15 amino acids. CDR3 DNA sequence: TGTGCCAGCAGGCGACTAGCGGGGGGCACAGATACGCAGTATTTT. Amino acid sequence: CASRRLAGGTDTQYF.

The chain recombines TRBV6-1 with TRBJ1-1, with TRBD1 identical over 7 bases. Germline lookup yields CDR1 MNHNS and CDR2 SASEGT. J was trimmed by 2 bases and V by 2 bases; bases with no gene match: 8. This CDR3 comprises 16 residues. The CDR3 DNA is TGTGCCAGCAGTGAACTCAGAGGGGGCCTCAACACTGAAGCTTTCTTT. This codes for CASSELRGGLNTEAFF.

This clonotype turned up a few times. The V and J genes are TRBV6-1 and TRBJ1-6; perhaps TRBD1 as D (5 bases). The CDR3 spans 17 residues. Germline V CDR1 and CDR2: MNHNS, SASEGT. V lost 2 bases and J lost 7, with 18 bases in between. CDR3 residues: CASSEKYGGIGNSPLHF. CDR3 DNA: TGTGCCAGCAGTGAAAAGTACGGGGGAATAGGGAATTCACCCCTCCACTTT.

This clonotype was counted a few times. V gene TRBV4-3 combines with J gene TRBJ2-5; D not certain. The CDR3 is made up of 13 amino acids. Germline CDR1 LGHNA, CDR2 YSLEER. V was shortened by 0 bases and J by 4 bases, with 6 bases between the two germline ends. The CDR3 is CASSQDYRETQYF. CDR3 coding DNA: TGCGCCAGCAGCCAAGATTACCGAGAGACCCAGTACTTC.

This clonotype was observed many times. J is TRBJ2-3 and V is TRBV7-3; tentative D call: TRBD2 (6 bases). Germline lookup yields CDR1 SGHTA and CDR2 FQGTGA. Trimming stripped 2 bases from V and 1 base from J, with 16 bases between. This CDR3 spans 17 amino acids. CDR3 in DNA: TGTGCCAGCAGCTTATCGTTGGGGGGAATACGCACAGATACGCAGTATTTT. It specifies CASSLSLGGIRTDTQYF.

This chain connects TRBV10-3 to TRBJ2-7; TRBD2 matches at 7 bases. Germline CDR1 is ENHRY and CDR2 is SYGVKD. The CDR3 runs to 15 residues. V trimming: 0 bases; J trimming: 2 bases; junction bases outside the gene matches: 4. CDR3 protein: CAISESGGGAYEQYV. The CDR3 coding sequence is TGTGCCATCAGTGAGTCGGGCGGGGGAGCCTACGAGCAGTACGTC.

This chain connects TRBV27 to TRBJ2-1; TRBD1 is a possible D gene (6 bases). Germline lookup yields CDR1 MNHEY and CDR2 SMNVEV (reference sequence). The CDR3 has 14 amino acids. V was cut by 5 bases and J by 9 bases, with 17 bases left in between. The CDR3 DNA sequence: TGTGCCAGCAGTCCGACAGGTGAAGGAGGTGAGCAGTTCTTC. Translation gives CASSPTGEGGEQFF.

This clonotype has just a few counts. V gene TRBV20-1 combines with J gene TRBJ2-4; the D is unclear. Germline V gives CDR1 DFQATT, CDR2 SNEGSKA (reference sequence). Deletions cut 5 bases from V and 8 bases from J, with 19 bases between. The CDR3 contains 14 residues. The CDR3 spells CSAAPPGPGDIQYF. For the CDR3, the DNA is TGCAGTGCTGCCCCTCCGGGCCCTGGGGACATTCAGTACTTC.

The V call is TRBV7-6, the J call TRBJ1-5, with TRBD1 identical over 8 bases. V shed 5 bases, J shed 6 bases, and the junction held 12 bases outside the gene matches. The germline CDR1 and CDR2 sequences are SGHVS and FNYEAQ. The CDR3 extends over 16 amino acids. CDR3 loop: CASSPWEQGVLQPQHF. The DNA of the CDR3 is TGTGCCAGCAGCCCCTGGGAACAGGGGGTTCTTCAGCCCCAGCATTTT.

This clonotype was counted ten times or more. The V and J genes are TRBV6-6 and TRBJ2-3; 12 bases map to TRBD2. The CDR3 extends over 16 amino acids. The V segment lost 4 bases and the J segment 2 bases; nucleotides outside the gene matches: 4. CDR1 is MNHNY and CDR2 is SVGAGI in the germline V gene (reference sequence). The CDR3 sequence: CASSSWTSGATDTQYF. CDR3 sequence (DNA): TGTGCCAGCAGTTCCTGGACTAGCGGGGCCACAGATACGCAGTATTTT.

V is TRBV5-1 and J is TRBJ2-7; the D gene is possibly TRBD1 (6 bases). The CDR3 loop spans 14 amino acids. V lost 0 bases and J lost 2, with 9 bases in between. Germline V gene data show CDR1 as SGHRS and CDR2 as YFSETQ. The CDR3 sequence is CASSLGQDAYEQYF. The CDR3, as DNA: TGCGCCAGCAGCTTGGGACAGGACGCCTACGAGCAGTACTTC.

The chain uses TRBV3-1 and TRBJ1-2; D gene uncertain. Germline CDR1 reads LGHDT; CDR2 reads YNNKEL (reference sequence). V lost 4 bases to trimming and J lost 3 bases, with 15 bases between them. The CDR3 totals 15 residues. The CDR3, as DNA: TGTGCCAGCAGCCCCCAAGGGATTAGTTACTATGGCTACACCTTC. Its protein product is CASSPQGISYYGYTF. The whole variable domain, filled in from reference TRBV3-1 and TRBJ1-2, reads DTAVSQTPKYLVTQMGNDKSIKCEQNLGHDTMYWYKQDSKKFLKIMFSYNNKELIINETVPNRFSPKSPDKAHLNLHINSLELGDSAVYFCASSPQGISYYGYTFGSGTRLTVV.